Presented here are 2 T cell receptor beta chains from one specimen sequenced in a study of chemoradiotherapy in HPV16-positive cancers. This table comes from immunoSEQ multiplex PCR, and its TCRdb copy is limited to in-frame clones, with some not included. The sample has thousands of clones; about 90% are singletons. The sequenced sample was blood, obtained from a patient who underwent chemoradiotherapy. These receptors were taken from a human donor with HPV-associated anogenital cancer.

The count of this clone is one. The chain carries TRBV18 and TRBJ1-2; TRBD1 agrees at 9 bases. V was clipped by 3 bases and J by 3 bases; unmatched bases: 2. Germline CDR1 KGHSH, CDR2 LQKENI. This CDR3 contains 14 residues. In DNA form, the CDR3 reads TGTGCCAGCTCACCGACAGGGGGGGACTATGGCTACACCTTC. It specifies CASSPTGGDYGYTF.

The V and J genes are TRBV10-3 and TRBJ2-4, with D possibly TRBD2 on 6 matching bases. With 2 bases removed from V and 4 bases from J, the gap between germline ends came to 12 bases. Germline loops: CDR1 ENHRY, CDR2 SYGVKD. The CDR3 extends over 15 amino acids. The CDR3 protein is CAISEATGGKNIQYF. The CDR3 coding sequence is TGTGCCATCAGTGAGGCCACAGGAGGGAAAAACATTCAGTACTTC.